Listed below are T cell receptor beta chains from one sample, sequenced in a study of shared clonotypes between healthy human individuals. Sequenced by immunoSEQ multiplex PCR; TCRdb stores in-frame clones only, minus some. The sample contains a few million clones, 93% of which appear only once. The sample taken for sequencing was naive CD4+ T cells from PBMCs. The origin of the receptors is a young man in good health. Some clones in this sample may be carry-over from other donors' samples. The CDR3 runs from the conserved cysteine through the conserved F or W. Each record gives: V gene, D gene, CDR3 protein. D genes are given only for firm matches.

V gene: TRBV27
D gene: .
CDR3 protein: CASSFWGTQYF

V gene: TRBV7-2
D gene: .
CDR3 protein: CASSIQGNTEAFF

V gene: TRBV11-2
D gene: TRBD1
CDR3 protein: CASSLVRGPTEAFF

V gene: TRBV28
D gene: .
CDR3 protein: CASSLLAETQYF

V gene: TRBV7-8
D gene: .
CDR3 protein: CASRGISYEQYF

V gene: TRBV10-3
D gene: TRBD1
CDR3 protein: CAISVRTGGDEQYF

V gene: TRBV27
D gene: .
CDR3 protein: CASSLGVSGVDTGELFF

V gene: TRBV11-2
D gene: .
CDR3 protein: CASSLGVGVGPDTQYF

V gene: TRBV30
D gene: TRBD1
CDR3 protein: CAWSDRGGQPQHF

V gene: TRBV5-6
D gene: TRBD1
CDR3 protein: CASSWDSWNTEAFF

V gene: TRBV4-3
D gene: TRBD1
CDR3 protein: CASSRFTGTGDGYTF

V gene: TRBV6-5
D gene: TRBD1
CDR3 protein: CASRKRGQGDYGYTF

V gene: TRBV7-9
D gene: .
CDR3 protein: CASSALRLATNTEAFF

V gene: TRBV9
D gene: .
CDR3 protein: CASSVGRGNQPQHF

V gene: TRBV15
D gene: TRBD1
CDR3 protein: CATSRARGLEPNTEAFF

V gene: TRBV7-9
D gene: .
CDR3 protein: CASSLSGVNTEAFF

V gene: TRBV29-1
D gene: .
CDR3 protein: CSVGSGFYEQYF

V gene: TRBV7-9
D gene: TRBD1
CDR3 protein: CASSSTGQSSYEQYF

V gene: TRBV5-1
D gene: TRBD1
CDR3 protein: CASSLALDRVTGELFF

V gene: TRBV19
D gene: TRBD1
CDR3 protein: CASSPRDSTYNEQFF

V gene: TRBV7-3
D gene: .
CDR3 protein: CASSLFQTPTEAFF

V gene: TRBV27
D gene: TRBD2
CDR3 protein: CASSSPSRGSPDTQYF

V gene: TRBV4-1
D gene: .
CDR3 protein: CASSQANYGYTF

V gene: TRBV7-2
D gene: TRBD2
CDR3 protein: CASSLVAGGQSEYF

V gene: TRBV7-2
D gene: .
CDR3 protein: CASSAQRTAVYYGYTF

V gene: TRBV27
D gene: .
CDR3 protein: CASSSMRTAPGRVYF

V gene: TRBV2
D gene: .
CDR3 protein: CASSAPRVGGTEAFF

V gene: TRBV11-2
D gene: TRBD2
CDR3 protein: CASSLVSGTGSSYNEQFF

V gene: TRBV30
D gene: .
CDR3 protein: CAWSSGSRDTIYF

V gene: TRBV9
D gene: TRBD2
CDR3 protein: CASSERGDKYNEQFF

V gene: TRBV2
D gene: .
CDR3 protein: CASSARTSNQPQHF

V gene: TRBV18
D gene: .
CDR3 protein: CASSPPVAELTDTQYF

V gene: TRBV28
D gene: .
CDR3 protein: CASSGQPQHF

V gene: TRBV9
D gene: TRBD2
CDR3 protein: CASSVEVSGGEQFF

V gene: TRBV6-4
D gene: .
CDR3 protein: CASSDEGTTQYF

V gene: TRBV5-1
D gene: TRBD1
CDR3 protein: CASSRGQGGTEAFF

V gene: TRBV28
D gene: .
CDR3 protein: CASSFADLVFSGNTIYF

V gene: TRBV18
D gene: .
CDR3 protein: CASSPLGPTGVRLAKNIQYF

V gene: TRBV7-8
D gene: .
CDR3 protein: CASSLGGGGSSETQYF

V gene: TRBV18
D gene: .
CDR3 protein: CASSQGSQGDYGYTF

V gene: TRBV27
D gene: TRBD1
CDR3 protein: CASSSDRRETQYF

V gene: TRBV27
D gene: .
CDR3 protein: CASSPGQWFNRQPQHF

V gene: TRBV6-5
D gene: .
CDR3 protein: CASRTDDRYNEKLFF

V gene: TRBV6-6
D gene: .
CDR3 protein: CASSYSGSVPNEQFF

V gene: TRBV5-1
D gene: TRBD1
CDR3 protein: CASSTRTGGWTEAFF

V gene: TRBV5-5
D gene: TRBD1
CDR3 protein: CASSTGQAAYEQYF

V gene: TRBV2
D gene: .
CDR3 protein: CASSAERGETQYF

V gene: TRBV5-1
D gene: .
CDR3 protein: CASSPDGLSYNEQFF

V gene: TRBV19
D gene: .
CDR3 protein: CASSIGGLNTEAFF

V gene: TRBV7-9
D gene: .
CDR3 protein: CASSFSGSYEQYF

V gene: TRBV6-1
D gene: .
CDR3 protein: CASQLAAYEQYF

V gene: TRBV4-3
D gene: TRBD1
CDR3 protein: CASSQYTGGPYEQYF

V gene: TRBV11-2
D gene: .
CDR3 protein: CASSLDGPASTHSYEQYF

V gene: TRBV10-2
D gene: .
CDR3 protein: CASSEKGGSGANVLTF

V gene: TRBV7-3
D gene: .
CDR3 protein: CASSLFRESVAFF

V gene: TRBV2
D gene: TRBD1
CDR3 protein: CASSNRGGEQFF

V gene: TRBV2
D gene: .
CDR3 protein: CASSERQDHGYTF

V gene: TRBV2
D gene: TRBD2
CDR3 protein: CATRTSGTNGELFF

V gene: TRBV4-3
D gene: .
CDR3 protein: CASSQVYRTGELFF

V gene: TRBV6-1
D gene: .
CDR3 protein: CASSEYGGYEQYF